The rows below give T cell receptor beta chains drawn from one sample of a study of PD-L1 blockade in urothelial cancer. Sequencing was performed with immunoSEQ multiplex PCR; in TCRdb, only in-frame clones are kept and a portion is missing. The table includes about 86,000 clones, roughly 84% detected once. The sample here was PBMCs, taken around atezolizumab (anti-PD-L1) treatment. These receptors were taken from a man aged 55 to 69 with urothelial cancer. CDR3s include the opening cysteine and the closing phenylalanine or tryptophan. The order of the fields is J gene, clone size, CDR3 length, V gene, D gene, CDR3 DNA, CDR3 protein. A D gene is named only where the DNA matches it firmly. Some rows mark clone size as missing; the rest say once, few, many or name a class of expanded clone.

J: TRBJ2-3
size: NA
length: 12
V: TRBV7-8
D: NA
DNA: TGTGCCAGCAAAATCGGCGGAGATACGCAGTATTTT
CDR3: CASKIGGDTQYF

J: TRBJ2-3
size: NA
length: 13
V: TRBV5-4
D: NA
DNA: TGTGCCACCTCAGCGGGTAGCACAGATACGCAGTATTTT
CDR3: CATSAGSTDTQYF

J: TRBJ2-5
size: NA
length: 17
V: TRBV6-1
D: TRBD2
DNA: TGTGCCAGCAGTGCCCCGGGACTAGCGGGAGGCCCAGAGACCCAGTACTTC
CDR3: CASSAPGLAGGPETQYF

J: TRBJ1-1
size: once
length: 14
V: TRBV6-5
D: NA
DNA: TGTGCCAGCAGTTATTCGGAGTCGGGCACTGAAGCTTTCTTT
CDR3: CASSYSESGTEAFF

J: TRBJ2-7
size: NA
length: 12
V: TRBV7-8
D: TRBD1
DNA: TGTGCCAGCTCTAGACAGGGCTACGAGCAGTACTTC
CDR3: CASSRQGYEQYF

J: TRBJ1-6
size: once
length: 15
V: TRBV7-9
D: NA
DNA: TGTGCCAGCAGCTTTGGGGGAGGCCTTAATTCACCCCTCCACTTT
CDR3: CASSFGGGLNSPLHF

J: TRBJ2-2
size: NA
length: 16
V: TRBV13
D: TRBD2
DNA: TGTGCCAGCAGCTTAGAAGCTAGCGGGAGTCCCGGGGAGCTGTTTTTT
CDR3: CASSLEASGSPGELFF

J: TRBJ2-3
size: NA
length: 15
V: TRBV4-1
D: NA
DNA: TGCGCCAGCAGCCATGTACTAACACCCCTAGATACGCAGTATTTT
CDR3: CASSHVLTPLDTQYF

J: TRBJ1-1
size: NA
length: 15
V: TRBV7-2
D: NA
DNA: TGTGCCAGCAGCCTTGAAGGGACACCGAACACTGAAGCTTTCTTT
CDR3: CASSLEGTPNTEAFF

J: TRBJ1-1
size: NA
length: 13
V: TRBV10-2
D: TRBD1
DNA: TGCGCCAGCAGGGGACAGACGAACACTGAAGCTTTCTTT
CDR3: CASRGQTNTEAFF

J: TRBJ2-1
size: NA
length: 15
V: TRBV9
D: TRBD1
DNA: TGTGCCAGCAGCGTGGCAGGGGGCTCCTACAATGAGCAGTTCTTC
CDR3: CASSVAGGSYNEQFF

J: TRBJ1-2
size: NA
length: 16
V: TRBV7-3
D: TRBD1
DNA: TGTGCCAGCAGCTATTTGACAGGGGGCATTAGCTATGGCTACACCTTC
CDR3: CASSYLTGGISYGYTF

J: TRBJ1-2
size: NA
length: 15
V: TRBV6-1
D: NA
DNA: TGTGCCAGCACGATGGCTGTTGGCAGGGACTATGGCTACACCTTC
CDR3: CASTMAVGRDYGYTF

J: TRBJ1-1
size: few
length: 13
V: TRBV5-6
D: NA
DNA: TGTGCCAGCAGCTTGAGAGGCCGGGCTGAAGCTTTCTTT
CDR3: CASSLRGRAEAFF

J: TRBJ2-5
size: NA
length: 19
V: TRBV7-6
D: TRBD2
DNA: TGTGCCAGCAGCTTAGATTCGGCTAGCGGGGGGCCACTCCAAGAGACCCAGTACTTC
CDR3: CASSLDSASGGPLQETQYF

J: TRBJ1-3
size: NA
length: 13
V: TRBV19
D: NA
DNA: TGTGCCAGTAGTTCAAACTCTGGAAACACCATATATTTT
CDR3: CASSSNSGNTIYF

J: TRBJ1-3
size: NA
length: 14
V: TRBV7-9
D: NA
DNA: TGTGCCAGCAGCTCAGGACAGCCTGGAAACACCATATATTTT
CDR3: CASSSGQPGNTIYF

J: TRBJ2-7
size: NA
length: 15
V: TRBV30
D: TRBD2
DNA: TGTGCCTGGAGAAGGGTAGCGGGCGCTTCCTACGAGCAGTACTTC
CDR3: CAWRRVAGASYEQYF

J: TRBJ2-7
size: NA
length: 13
V: TRBV7-9
D: NA
DNA: TGTGCCAGCAGACCTGACAGGATGGACGAGCAGTACTTC
CDR3: CASRPDRMDEQYF

J: TRBJ2-5
size: NA
length: 14
V: TRBV7-3
D: NA
DNA: TGTGCCAGCAGCTTAGGGGGGAGGCGGGAGACCCAGTACTTC
CDR3: CASSLGGRRETQYF

J: TRBJ2-2
size: NA
length: 18
V: TRBV29-1
D: NA
DNA: TGCAGCGTTAAAATCAGCGCCTTTGGGACTGCGAACACCGGGGAGCTGTTTTTT
CDR3: CSVKISAFGTANTGELFF

J: TRBJ2-1
size: NA
length: 16
V: TRBV7-9
D: TRBD1
DNA: TGTGCCAGCAGCCCTGAAGGACAGGGGTTCGCCAATGAGCAGTTCTTC
CDR3: CASSPEGQGFANEQFF

J: TRBJ2-5
size: once
length: 17
V: TRBV5-4
D: TRBD2
DNA: TGTGCCAGCAGCCCGAAAGGACTAGCGGGGGGGCGAGAGACCCAGTACTTC
CDR3: CASSPKGLAGGRETQYF

J: TRBJ2-1
size: many
length: 15
V: TRBV4-3
D: NA
DNA: TGCGCCAGCAGCCAAGGCGCAGGGGTCTTGGATGAGCAGTTCTTC
CDR3: CASSQGAGVLDEQFF

J: TRBJ1-6
size: NA
length: 16
V: TRBV2
D: NA
DNA: TGTGCCAGCATGGGGTCGGGGAGCTCCTATAATTCACCCCTCCACTTT
CDR3: CASMGSGSSYNSPLHF

J: TRBJ2-1
size: NA
length: 15
V: TRBV4-2
D: NA
DNA: TGTGCCAGCAGCTACCTGTTTACCGGCGGGAATGAGCAGTTCTTC
CDR3: CASSYLFTGGNEQFF

J: TRBJ1-2
size: NA
length: 11
V: TRBV2
D: NA
DNA: TGTGCCAGCAGTGAACAGGGGACCTACACCTTC
CDR3: CASSEQGTYTF

J: TRBJ2-1
size: NA
length: 13
V: TRBV6-5
D: NA
DNA: TGTGCCAGCAGTTACGGGCGGGGCCTTGAGCAGTTCTTC
CDR3: CASSYGRGLEQFF

J: TRBJ2-3
size: NA
length: 12
V: TRBV7-7
D: TRBD1
DNA: TGTGCTAGCAGCTCAGAACAGGGGGCGCAGTATTTT
CDR3: CASSSEQGAQYF

J: TRBJ2-7
size: NA
length: 16
V: TRBV27
D: TRBD2
DNA: TGTGCCAGCAGTCCCACCCGGAGCGGGAGTTCCTACGAGCAGTACTTC
CDR3: CASSPTRSGSSYEQYF

J: TRBJ1-2
size: NA
length: 17
V: TRBV18
D: TRBD1
DNA: TGTGCCAGCTCGTTCCGGGACAGGGGGTTCTCTAACTATGGCTACACCTTC
CDR3: CASSFRDRGFSNYGYTF

J: TRBJ1-2
size: NA
length: 13
V: TRBV7-2
D: TRBD1
DNA: TGTGCCAGCAGCTTAGCTGGACAGGGTGGCTACACCTTC
CDR3: CASSLAGQGGYTF

J: TRBJ2-7
size: NA
length: 15
V: TRBV13
D: TRBD2
DNA: TGTGCCAGCAGCCACTGGACTAGTGGGGCCTACGAGCAGTACTTC
CDR3: CASSHWTSGAYEQYF

J: TRBJ1-4
size: once
length: 14
V: TRBV5-6
D: NA
DNA: TGTGCCAGCAGCTTGAACAGTAATAATGAAAAACTGTTTTTT
CDR3: CASSLNSNNEKLFF

J: TRBJ2-7
size: NA
length: 13
V: TRBV6-6
D: NA
DNA: TGTGCCAGCAGTTACTCAGGGGTCTACGAGCAGTACTTC
CDR3: CASSYSGVYEQYF

J: TRBJ2-3
size: NA
length: 15
V: TRBV5-1
D: TRBD2
DNA: TGCGCCAGCACCCCCCTAGCGGGGGGTACAGATACGCAGTATTTT
CDR3: CASTPLAGGTDTQYF

J: TRBJ1-2
size: NA
length: 13
V: TRBV7-9
D: NA
DNA: TGTGCCAGCAGCTTAAACAGTAACTATGGCTACACCTTC
CDR3: CASSLNSNYGYTF

J: TRBJ2-2
size: NA
length: 13
V: TRBV19
D: TRBD1
DNA: TGTGCCAGAGACAGGGTAGCCACCGGGGAGCTGTTTTTT
CDR3: CARDRVATGELFF

J: TRBJ1-5
size: few
length: 11
V: TRBV2
D: NA
DNA: TGTGCCAGCAGTGTAGATCAGCCCCAGCATTTT
CDR3: CASSVDQPQHF

J: TRBJ1-4
size: NA
length: 15
V: TRBV11-3
D: NA
DNA: TGTGCCAGCAGCCCCCGAGGTACAACTAATGAAAAACTGTTTTTT
CDR3: CASSPRGTTNEKLFF

J: TRBJ2-3
size: NA
length: 13
V: TRBV6-1
D: TRBD2
DNA: TGTGCCAGCCGGACTAGCTATTCAGATACGCAGTATTTT
CDR3: CASRTSYSDTQYF

J: TRBJ2-5
size: NA
length: 14
V: TRBV5-1
D: TRBD2
DNA: TGCGCCAGCAGCTTGAGTAGCGGGGGAGAGACCCAGTACTTC
CDR3: CASSLSSGGETQYF

J: TRBJ2-1
size: NA
length: 16
V: TRBV5-5
D: TRBD1
DNA: TGTGCCAGCAGCTTGTACAGTCCGGCAGGGGGCAATGAGCAGTTCTTC
CDR3: CASSLYSPAGGNEQFF

J: TRBJ2-2
size: NA
length: 13
V: TRBV2
D: NA
DNA: TGTGCCAGCAGTTCCGACAGCCCCGGGGAGCTGTTTTTT
CDR3: CASSSDSPGELFF

J: TRBJ2-2
size: NA
length: 12
V: TRBV7-3
D: NA
DNA: TGTGCCAGCAGCTCAGACACCGGGGAGCTGTTTTTT
CDR3: CASSSDTGELFF

J: TRBJ2-2
size: NA
length: 13
V: TRBV7-6
D: NA
DNA: TGTGCCAGCAGCTTAACGGGCACCGGGGAGCTGTTTTTT
CDR3: CASSLTGTGELFF

J: TRBJ2-3
size: NA
length: 13
V: TRBV11-3
D: NA
DNA: TGTGCCAGCAGCTTGAGAGACACAGATACGCAGTATTTT
CDR3: CASSLRDTDTQYF

J: TRBJ2-7
size: NA
length: 15
V: TRBV19
D: NA
DNA: TGTGCCAGTAGTCGGAGGGGCGGCAATACCTACGAGCAGTACTTC
CDR3: CASSRRGGNTYEQYF

J: TRBJ2-3
size: NA
length: 15
V: TRBV30
D: NA
DNA: TGTGCCTCTTCGAGGAGAGGGCCCTCCACAGATACGCAGTATTTT
CDR3: CASSRRGPSTDTQYF

J: TRBJ1-2
size: few
length: 11
V: TRBV20-1
D: NA
DNA: TGCAGTGCTACCCGGAGGGATGGCTACACCTTC
CDR3: CSATRRDGYTF

J: TRBJ2-1
size: few
length: 15
V: TRBV30
D: NA
DNA: TGTGCCTGGACAGAGGCGTTCAAGGGCGGGATAGGGCAGTTCTTC
CDR3: CAWTEAFKGGIGQFF

J: TRBJ1-2
size: NA
length: 15
V: TRBV25-1
D: NA
DNA: TGTGCCAGCAGTGAATCTGGGTGGGGGCCGGGTGGCTACACCTTC
CDR3: CASSESGWGPGGYTF

J: TRBJ1-2
size: NA
length: 12
V: TRBV2
D: NA
DNA: TGTGCCAGCAGTGAATCCCGGTATGGCTACACCTTC
CDR3: CASSESRYGYTF

J: TRBJ2-1
size: NA
length: 14
V: TRBV30
D: NA
DNA: TGTGCCTGGAGTAGGGGGAGACCCACAATTGAGCAGTTCTTC
CDR3: CAWSRGRPTIEQFF

J: TRBJ1-2
size: NA
length: 14
V: TRBV6-5
D: TRBD1
DNA: TGTGCCAGCAGTCGCGGACAGGGCAACTATGGCTACACCTTC
CDR3: CASSRGQGNYGYTF

J: TRBJ2-3
size: NA
length: 13
V: TRBV15
D: NA
DNA: TGTGCCACCAGCAGAGATCGGGGAGATACGCAGTATTTT
CDR3: CATSRDRGDTQYF

J: TRBJ2-7
size: NA
length: 14
V: TRBV6-5
D: TRBD1
DNA: TGTGCCAGCAGTTCCGGACAGGGGACGAGGGAGCAGTACTTC
CDR3: CASSSGQGTREQYF

J: TRBJ1-2
size: once
length: 13
V: TRBV5-1
D: NA
DNA: TGCGCCAGCAGCTTGGCGGGATCTGAGGGCTACACCTTC
CDR3: CASSLAGSEGYTF